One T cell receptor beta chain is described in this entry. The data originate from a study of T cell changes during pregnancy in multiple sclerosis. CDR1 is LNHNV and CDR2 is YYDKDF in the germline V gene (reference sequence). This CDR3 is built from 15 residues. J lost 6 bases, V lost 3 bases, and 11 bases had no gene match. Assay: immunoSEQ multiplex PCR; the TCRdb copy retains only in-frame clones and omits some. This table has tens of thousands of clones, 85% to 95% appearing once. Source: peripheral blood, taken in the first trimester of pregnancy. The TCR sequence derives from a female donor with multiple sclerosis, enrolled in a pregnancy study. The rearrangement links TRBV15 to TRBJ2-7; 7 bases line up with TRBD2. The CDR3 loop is CATSRVGGEGGEQYF. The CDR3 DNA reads TGTGCCACCAGCAGGGTGGGCGGGGAGGGAGGCGAGCAGTACTTC.